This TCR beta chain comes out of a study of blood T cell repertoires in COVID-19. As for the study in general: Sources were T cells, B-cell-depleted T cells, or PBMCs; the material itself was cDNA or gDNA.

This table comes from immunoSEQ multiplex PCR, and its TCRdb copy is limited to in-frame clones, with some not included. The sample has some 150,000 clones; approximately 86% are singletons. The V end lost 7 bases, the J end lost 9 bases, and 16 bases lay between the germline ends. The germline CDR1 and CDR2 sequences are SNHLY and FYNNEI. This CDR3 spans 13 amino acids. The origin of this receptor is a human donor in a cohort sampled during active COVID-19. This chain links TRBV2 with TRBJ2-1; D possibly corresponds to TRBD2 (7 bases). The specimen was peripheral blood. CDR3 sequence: CASKDWGGREQFF. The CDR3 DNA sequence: TGTGCCAGCAAGGATTGGGGGGGCCGTGAGCAGTTCTTC. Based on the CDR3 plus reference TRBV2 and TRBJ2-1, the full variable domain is EPEVTQTPSHQVTQMGQEVILRCVPISNHLYFYWYRQILGQKVEFLVSFYNNEISEKSEIFDDQFSVERPDGSNFTLKIRSTKLEDSAMYFCASKDWGGREQFFGPGTRLTVL.